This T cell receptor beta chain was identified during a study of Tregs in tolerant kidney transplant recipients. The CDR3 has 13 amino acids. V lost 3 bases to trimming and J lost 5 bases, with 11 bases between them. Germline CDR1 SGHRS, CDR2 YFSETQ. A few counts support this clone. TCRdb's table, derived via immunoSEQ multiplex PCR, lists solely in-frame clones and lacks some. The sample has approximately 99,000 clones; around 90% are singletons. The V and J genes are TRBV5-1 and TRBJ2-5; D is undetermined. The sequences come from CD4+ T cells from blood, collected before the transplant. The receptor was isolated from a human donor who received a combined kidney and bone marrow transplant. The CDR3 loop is CASSSGSTETQYF. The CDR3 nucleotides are TGCGCCAGCAGCTCCGGGTCCACGGAGACCCAGTACTTC.